These 5 T cell receptor beta chains originate from one sample sequenced in a study of T cells after yellow fever vaccination (dated by TCRdb to between 2018 and 2021). The library was produced with 5' RACE. TCRdb records Illumina HiSeq 2500 as the sequencer. Clones were called with MiXCR by TCRdb after fastp trimmed the public reads at Q25, and only in-frame beta chains were retained. Here each entry gathers all rows of one CDR3 protein and keeps the most common genes and DNA. Present in this sample are approximately 550,000 distinct CDR3 sequences, roughly 21% of which were seen just once. In total, the top ten clones hold roughly 13% of the sample. What the treatment or condition label conveys for this sample: live attenuated yellow fever vaccine strain. The sequencing here drew on PBMCs, taken 15 days after the yellow fever booster vaccination. These receptors were obtained from a man aged 30 to 39 who received the YFV17D yellow fever vaccine.

The chain links TRBV7-2 to TRBJ1-2; D unresolved. The CDR3 totals 13 residues. Germline V gene data show CDR1 as SGHTA and CDR2 as FQGNSA. V was trimmed by 5 bases and J by 3 bases, leaving 10 bases between them. The CDR3 is CASSPRTYYGYTF. The CDR3 bases are TGTGCCAGCAGCCCTAGAACCTACTATGGCTACACCTTC.

This clonotype was counted a few times. The J gene is TRBJ2-1, the V gene TRBV12-3 or TRBV12-4; D assignment may be TRBD1 or TRBD2 (5 bases each). The CDR3 consists of 15 residues. V was trimmed by 8 bases and J by 4 bases, leaving 18 bases between them. CDR3 coding DNA: TGTGCCAGCGGGGAGTTGATACAGGATTACAATGAGCAGTTCTTC. It encodes CASGELIQDYNEQFF.

This clonotype was detected only a few times. The J gene is TRBJ2-1, the V gene TRBV5-1; 7 bases are a match to TRBD2. This CDR3 comprises 15 residues. V lost 0 bases, J lost 9 bases, and 9 bases stayed unmatched. The V gene's germline CDR1 is SGHRS and CDR2 YFSETQ. The CDR3 loop is CASSLVSNGGGEQFF. The DNA for the CDR3 is TGCGCCAGCAGCTTGGTCTCTAATGGCGGGGGTGAGCAGTTCTTC.

The chain couples TRBV19 to TRBJ2-1; weak D call: TRBD2 (5 bases). This CDR3 has 13 amino acids. Germline values: CDR1 LNHDA, CDR2 SQIVND (reference sequence). V gave up 3 bases and J gave up 6 bases, with 9 bases separating them. For the CDR3, the DNA is TGTGCCAGTAGTATTGCGGGTCCCAATGAGCAGTTCTTC. Encoded protein: CASSIAGPNEQFF. The whole variable domain, filled in from reference TRBV19 and TRBJ2-1, reads DGGITQSPKYLFRKEGQNVTLSCEQNLNHDAMYWYRQDPGQGLRLIYYSQIVNDFQKGDIAEGYSVSREKKESFPLTVTSAQKNPTAFYLCASSIAGPNEQFFGPGTRLTVL.

The J gene is TRBJ2-3, the V gene TRBV12-3 or TRBV12-4; D tentatively fits TRBD1 or TRBD2 (6 bases each). Trimming took 2 bases from V and 2 from J, leaving 14 bases between them. This CDR3 has 16 amino acids. The CDR3 nucleotides read TGTGCCAGCAGTTTAAGTAAGGGGGGCTTCACAGATACGCAGTATTTT. This encodes CASSLSKGGFTDTQYF.